One T cell receptor (beta chain) is described in this entry. Its antigen specificity is not known. A much larger clone lies a single base off, so this may be a read error. The data were taken from a study of post-analysis software for immune sequencing data (dated by TCRdb to the mid-2010s). With respect to the entire study: Relapsing-remitting, secondary progressive and progressive-relapsing multiple sclerosis were recorded as disease courses, and subtype annotation was lacking for some patients. The patient repertoires were set against under 12 previously published healthy control repertoires from donors whose ages ranged from roughly 6 to 25 years. A subset of samples was prepared in parallel using single-end sample barcoding, then pooled and co-amplified after Illumina adapter ligation.

Library preparation employed PCR. Sequencing relied on an Illumina HiSeq 2500. Unique molecular identifiers were incorporated into TCR beta cDNA libraries to reduce PCR and sequencing biases. Every 1 to 10 million input T cells yielded roughly 0.5 million cDNA molecules, meaning each molecule approximated one T cell. The patient libraries were prepared and sequenced with the same protocol used for the earlier healthy control dataset. Samples belonging to the same batch were prepared together, multiplexed and sequenced on a shared HiSeq lane. The paper's data handling went like this. Raw barcoded reads were processed with MIGEC, discarding single-read molecular identifier groups before consensus assembly and CDR3 extraction. Clonotype tables were post-analysed with VDJtools, normalizing diversity by down-sampling all datasets to the smallest sample size. In repertoire overlap clustering, CDR3 amino acid sequences, but not nucleotide sequences, were matched to correct batch-related cross-sample contamination. TCRdb reanalyzed the raw reads on its own, using fastp at Q25 for trimming and MiXCR for clone calling, and kept in-frame beta chains. Rows with one shared CDR3 protein collapse into an entry with the most common genes and DNA. For this entry, the V and J calls and clone size follow TCRdb and not the study's own pipeline. The sample profile shows roughly 870,000 distinct CDR3 sequences; roughly half of them were found once. Of the sample, roughly 4.4% falls within the top ten clones.

Here is what the overall study found, with its caveats: Normalized Chao1 diversity was significantly lower in multiple sclerosis patients than controls, suggesting substantial peripheral T-cell clonal expansion. Patients showed significantly higher frequencies than controls for 4 or 5 TRBV segments, among them TRBV5-6, TRBV5-1 and TRBV20-1. The multiple sclerosis patient group was slightly younger than the control group. When samples were clustered directly using the F measure, samples prepared in the same batch co-clustered strongly, which prompted a batch-effect correction.

To demonstrate the VDJtools post-analysis software, TCR beta repertoires were profiled from the peripheral blood of about a dozen young patients with multiple sclerosis. The multiple sclerosis patients were children and adolescents ranging in age from about 6 to 17 years. V is shortened by 7 bases, J by 0 bases, and the region joining them spans 10 bases. The CDR3 contains 15 residues, cysteine and phenylalanine counted. The CDR3 DNA has 45 bases and is translated from base 1. The germline V gene provides CDR1 SGHVS and CDR2 FQNEAQ. The chain is made from TRBV7-8 and TRBJ2-6, with the D gene uncertain. This receptor was taken from a girl aged 10 to 17 with multiple sclerosis. The sequenced sample was blood. CDR3 reads: CASTMPSSGANVLTF. The DNA reads as follows: TGTGCCAGCACCATGCCCAGCTCTGGGGCCAACGTCCTGACTTTC.